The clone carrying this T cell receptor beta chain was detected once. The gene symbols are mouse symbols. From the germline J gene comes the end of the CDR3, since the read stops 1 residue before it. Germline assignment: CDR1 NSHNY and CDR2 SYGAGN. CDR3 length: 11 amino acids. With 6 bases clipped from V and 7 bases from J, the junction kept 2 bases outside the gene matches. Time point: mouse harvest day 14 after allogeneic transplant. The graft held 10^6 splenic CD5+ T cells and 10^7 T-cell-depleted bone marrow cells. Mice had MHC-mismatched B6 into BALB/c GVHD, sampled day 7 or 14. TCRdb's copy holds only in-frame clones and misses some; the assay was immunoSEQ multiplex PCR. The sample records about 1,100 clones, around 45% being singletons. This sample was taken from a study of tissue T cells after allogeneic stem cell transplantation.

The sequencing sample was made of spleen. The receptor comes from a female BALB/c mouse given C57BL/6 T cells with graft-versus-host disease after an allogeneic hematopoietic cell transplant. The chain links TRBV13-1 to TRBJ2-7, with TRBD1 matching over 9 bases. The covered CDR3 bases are TGTGCCAGCAACAGGGGGCAGGAACAGTAC. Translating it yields CASNRGQEQY. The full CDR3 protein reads CASNRGQEQYF.